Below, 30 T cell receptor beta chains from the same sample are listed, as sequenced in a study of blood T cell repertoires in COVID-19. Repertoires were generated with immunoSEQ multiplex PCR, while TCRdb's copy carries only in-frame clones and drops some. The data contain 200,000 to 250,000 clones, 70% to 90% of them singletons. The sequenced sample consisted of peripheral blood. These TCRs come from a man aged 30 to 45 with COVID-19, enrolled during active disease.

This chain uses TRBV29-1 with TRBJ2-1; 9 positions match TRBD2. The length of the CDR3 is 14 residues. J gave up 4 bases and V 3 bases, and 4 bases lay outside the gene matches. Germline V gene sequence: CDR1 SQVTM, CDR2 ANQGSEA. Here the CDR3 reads CSVDVAGVYNEQFF. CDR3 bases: TGCAGCGTTGATGTAGCGGGAGTTTACAATGAGCAGTTCTTC.

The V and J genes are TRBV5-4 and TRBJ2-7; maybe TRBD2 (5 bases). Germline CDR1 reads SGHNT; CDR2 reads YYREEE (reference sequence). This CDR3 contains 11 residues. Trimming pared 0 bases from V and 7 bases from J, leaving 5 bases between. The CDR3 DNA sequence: TGTGCCAGCAGCTTGGGCGGGGAGCAGTACTTC. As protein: CASSLGGEQYF.

CDR3 coding DNA: TGCGCCAGCAGCGCCACGGCGGACACCATATATTTT. It codes for CASSATADTIYF. J is TRBJ1-3 and V is TRBV5-1; D is undetermined. V lost 4 bases and J lost 8, with 10 bases in between. Looked up from germline, CDR1 is SGHRS and CDR2 is YFSETQ. The CDR3 loop spans 12 amino acids.

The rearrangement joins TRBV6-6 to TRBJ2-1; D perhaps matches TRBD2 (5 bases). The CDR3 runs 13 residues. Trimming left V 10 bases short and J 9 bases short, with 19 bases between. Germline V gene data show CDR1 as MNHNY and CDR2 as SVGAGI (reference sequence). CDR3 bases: TGTGCCACCCGAGAGGGCTACAGTAGTGAGCAGTTCTTC. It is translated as CATREGYSSEQFF.

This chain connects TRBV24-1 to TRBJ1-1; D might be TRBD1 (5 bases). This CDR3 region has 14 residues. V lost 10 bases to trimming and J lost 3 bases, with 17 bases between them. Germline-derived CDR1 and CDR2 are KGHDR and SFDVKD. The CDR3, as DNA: TGTGCCACAGCTGCTAGGACGGGGGACACTGAAGCTTTCTTT. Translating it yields CATAARTGDTEAFF.

The CDR3 DNA follows: TGTGCCAGCAGCCCTAGGGTGGGGGGAGGCCCCCGGAATGAGCAGTTCTTC. This encodes CASSPRVGGGPRNEQFF. The chain recombines TRBV11-2 with TRBJ2-1; D may be TRBD2 (6 bases). Germline CDR1 is SGHAT and CDR2 is FQNNGV. Between the trimmed V and J ends, which lost 5 bases and 7 bases, there was a span of 24 bases. There are 17 residues in the CDR3. The full variable domain, rest sourced from reference TRBV11-2 and TRBJ2-1, is EAGVAQSPRYKIIEKRQSVAFWCNPISGHATLYWYQQILGQGPKLLIQFQNNGVVDDSQLPKDRFSAERLKGVDSTLKIQPAKLEDSAVYLCASSPRVGGGPRNEQFFGPGTRLTVL.

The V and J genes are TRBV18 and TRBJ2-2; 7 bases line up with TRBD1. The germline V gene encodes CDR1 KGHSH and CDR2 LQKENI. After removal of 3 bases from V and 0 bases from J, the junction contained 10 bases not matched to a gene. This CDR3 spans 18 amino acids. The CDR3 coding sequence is TGTGCCAGCTCACCCACCCCTGACCAGGGGGCGAACACCGGGGAGCTGTTTTTT. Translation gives CASSPTPDQGANTGELFF.

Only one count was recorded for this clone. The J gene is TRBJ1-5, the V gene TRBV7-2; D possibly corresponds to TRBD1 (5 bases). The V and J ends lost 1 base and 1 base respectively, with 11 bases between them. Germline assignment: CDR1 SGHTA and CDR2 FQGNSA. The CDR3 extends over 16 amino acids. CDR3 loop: CASSLVGGPSNQPQHF. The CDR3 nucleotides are TGTGCCAGCAGCTTAGTCGGGGGACCAAGCAATCAGCCCCAGCATTTT.

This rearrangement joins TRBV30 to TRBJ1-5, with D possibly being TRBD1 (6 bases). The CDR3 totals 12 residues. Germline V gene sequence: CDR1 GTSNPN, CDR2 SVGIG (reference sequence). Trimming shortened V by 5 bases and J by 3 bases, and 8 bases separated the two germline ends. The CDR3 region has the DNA TGTGCCTGGGGACAGTACAATCAGCCCCAGCATTTT. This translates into CAWGQYNQPQHF.

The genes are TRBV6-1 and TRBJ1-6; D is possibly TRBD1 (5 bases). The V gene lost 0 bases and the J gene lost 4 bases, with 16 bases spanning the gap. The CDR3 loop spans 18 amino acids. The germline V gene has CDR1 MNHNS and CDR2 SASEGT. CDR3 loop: CASSEALVGGAYNSPLHF. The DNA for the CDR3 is TGTGCCAGCAGTGAAGCATTAGTTGGAGGGGCGTATAATTCACCCCTCCACTTT.

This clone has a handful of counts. The CDR3 nucleotides are TGTGCCAGCAGCCAAGACTTACAGCCCCGGTTCTTC. It is translated as CASSQDLQPRFF. This sequence joins TRBV14 and TRBJ2-1; D gene ambiguous. This CDR3 comprises 12 residues. Trimming took 0 bases from V and 15 from J, leaving 12 bases between them. CDR1 is SGHDN, CDR2 FVKESK, per germline.

CDR3 in DNA: TGTGCCAGCAGTTTTAGTATGAACACTGAAGCTTTCTTT. This encodes CASSFSMNTEAFF. The chain carries TRBV12-3 or TRBV12-4 and TRBJ1-1; D unresolved. Between the trimmed V and J ends, which lost 3 bases and 0 bases, there was a span of 5 bases. The CDR3 has 13 amino acids.

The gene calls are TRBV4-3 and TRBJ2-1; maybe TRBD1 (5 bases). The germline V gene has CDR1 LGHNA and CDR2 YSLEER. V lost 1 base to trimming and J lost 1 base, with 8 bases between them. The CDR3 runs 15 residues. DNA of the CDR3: TGCGCCAGCAGCCAAGGGACAACTTCCTACAATGAGCAGTTCTTC. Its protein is CASSQGTTSYNEQFF.

CDR3 loop: CASGSGGLGNEQFF. The DNA for the CDR3 is TGTGCCAGCGGTAGCGGGGGCTTAGGCAATGAGCAGTTCTTC. The J gene is TRBJ2-1, the V gene TRBV6-5, with TRBD2 matching 9 bases. With V trimmed by 8 bases and J by 6 bases, 8 bases remained unmatched. Germline CDR1 is MNHEY and CDR2 is SVGAGI. The CDR3 length is 14 residues.

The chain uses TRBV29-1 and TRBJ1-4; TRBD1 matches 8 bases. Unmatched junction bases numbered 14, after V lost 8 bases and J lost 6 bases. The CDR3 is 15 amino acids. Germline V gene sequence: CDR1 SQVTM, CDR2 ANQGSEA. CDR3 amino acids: CSIRVDDRGYEKLFF. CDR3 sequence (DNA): TGCAGCATACGGGTCGACGACAGGGGCTATGAAAAACTGTTTTTT.

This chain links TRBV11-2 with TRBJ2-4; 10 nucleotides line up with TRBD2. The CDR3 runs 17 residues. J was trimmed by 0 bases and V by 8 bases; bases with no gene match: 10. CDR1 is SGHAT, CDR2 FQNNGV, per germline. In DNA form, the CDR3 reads TGTGCCAGCTCCCCCCCTCTAGCGGGGGAAGCCAAAAACATTCAGTACTTC. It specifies CASSPPLAGEAKNIQYF.

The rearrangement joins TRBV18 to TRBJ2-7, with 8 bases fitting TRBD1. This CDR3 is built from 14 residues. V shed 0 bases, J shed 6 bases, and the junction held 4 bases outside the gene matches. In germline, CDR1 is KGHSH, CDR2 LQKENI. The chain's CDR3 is CASSPPGTGGEQYF. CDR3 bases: TGTGCCAGCTCACCACCCGGGACAGGCGGCGAGCAGTACTTC.

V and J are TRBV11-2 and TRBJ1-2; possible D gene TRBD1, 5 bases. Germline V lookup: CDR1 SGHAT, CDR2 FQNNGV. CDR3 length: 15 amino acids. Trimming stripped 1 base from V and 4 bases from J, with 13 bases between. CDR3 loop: CASSLGLGGVYGYTF. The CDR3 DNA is TGTGCCAGCAGCTTAGGGCTCGGGGGTGTCTATGGCTACACCTTC.

For the CDR3, the DNA is TGTGCCAGCAGCTTAAGACAGGGGGGTTCGGCTGAAGCTTTCTTT. Encoded protein: CASSLRQGGSAEAFF. V is TRBV5-6 and J is TRBJ1-1, with 9 nucleotides matching TRBD1. J gave up 6 bases and V 2 bases, and 8 bases lay outside the gene matches. Germline assignment: CDR1 SGHDT and CDR2 YYEEEE. The CDR3 has 15 amino acids.

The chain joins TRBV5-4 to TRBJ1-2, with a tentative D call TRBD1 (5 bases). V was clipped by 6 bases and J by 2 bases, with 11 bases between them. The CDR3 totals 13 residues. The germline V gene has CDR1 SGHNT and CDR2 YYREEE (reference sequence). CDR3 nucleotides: TGTGCCAGCACCCTGGGGGGAAACTATGGCTACACCTTC. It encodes CASTLGGNYGYTF. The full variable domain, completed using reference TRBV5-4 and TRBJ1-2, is ETGVTQSPTHLIKTRGQQVTLRCSSQSGHNTVSWYQQALGQGPQFIFQYYREEENGRGNFPPRFSGLQFPNYSSELNVNALELDDSALYLCASTLGGNYGYTFGSGTRLTVV.

CDR3 loop: CASISGGTADTQYF. CDR3 coding DNA: TGTGCCAGCATTTCGGGCGGGACCGCAGATACGCAGTATTTT. V usage is TRBV28 and J usage is TRBJ2-3; possible D gene TRBD2, 6 bases. The CDR3 covers 14 residues. Germline assignment: CDR1 MDHEN and CDR2 SYDVKM. Trimming shortened V by 7 bases and J by 4 bases, and 15 bases separated the two germline ends.

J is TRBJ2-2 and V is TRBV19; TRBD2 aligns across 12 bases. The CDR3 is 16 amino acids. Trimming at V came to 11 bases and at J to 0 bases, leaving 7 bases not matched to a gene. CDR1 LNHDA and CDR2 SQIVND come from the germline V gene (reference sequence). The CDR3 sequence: CASWPSGRANTGELFF. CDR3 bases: TGTGCCTCATGGCCTAGCGGGAGGGCGAACACCGGGGAGCTGTTTTTT.

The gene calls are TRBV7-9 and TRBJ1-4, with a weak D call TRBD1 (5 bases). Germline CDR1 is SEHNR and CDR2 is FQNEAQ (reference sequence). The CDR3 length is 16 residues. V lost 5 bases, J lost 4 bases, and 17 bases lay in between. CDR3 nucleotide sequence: TGTGCCAGCAGCCGGAGCCCGGGGAGGGGTAATGAAAAACTGTTTTTT. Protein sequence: CASSRSPGRGNEKLFF.

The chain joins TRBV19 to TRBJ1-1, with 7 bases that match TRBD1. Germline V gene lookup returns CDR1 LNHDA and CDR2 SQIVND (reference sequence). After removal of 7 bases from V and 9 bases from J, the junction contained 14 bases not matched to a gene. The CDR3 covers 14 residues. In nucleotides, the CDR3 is TGTGCCAGTATTCCCGGACAGGTTCGGGCTAAAGCTTTCTTT. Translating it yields CASIPGQVRAKAFF.

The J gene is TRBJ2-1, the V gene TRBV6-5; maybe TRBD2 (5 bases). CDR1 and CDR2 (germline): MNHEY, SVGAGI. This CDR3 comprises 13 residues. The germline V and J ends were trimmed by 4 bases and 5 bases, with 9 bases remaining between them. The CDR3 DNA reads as TGTGCCAGCAGTTCTGGACTCAACAATGAGCAGTTCTTC. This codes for CASSSGLNNEQFF.

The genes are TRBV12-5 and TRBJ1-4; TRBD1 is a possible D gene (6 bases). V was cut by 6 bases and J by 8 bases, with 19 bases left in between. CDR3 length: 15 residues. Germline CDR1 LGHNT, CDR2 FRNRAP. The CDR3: CASGTGDTAREKLFF. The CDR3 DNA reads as TGTGCTAGTGGGACCGGGGACACGGCGAGGGAAAAACTGTTTTTT.

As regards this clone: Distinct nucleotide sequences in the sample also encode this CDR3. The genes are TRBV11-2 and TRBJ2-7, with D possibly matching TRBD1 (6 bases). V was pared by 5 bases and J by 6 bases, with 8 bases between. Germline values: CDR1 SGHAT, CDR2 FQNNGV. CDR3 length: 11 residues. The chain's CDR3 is CASSQGGEQYF. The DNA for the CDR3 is TGTGCCAGCAGCCAAGGGGGCGAGCAGTACTTC.

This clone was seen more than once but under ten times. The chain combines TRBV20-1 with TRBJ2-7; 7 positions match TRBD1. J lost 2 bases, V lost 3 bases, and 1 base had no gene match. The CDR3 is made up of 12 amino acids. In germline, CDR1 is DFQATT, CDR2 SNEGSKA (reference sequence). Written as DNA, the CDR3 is TGCAGTGCTAGTACAGGGGCCTACGAGCAGTACTTC. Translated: CSASTGAYEQYF.

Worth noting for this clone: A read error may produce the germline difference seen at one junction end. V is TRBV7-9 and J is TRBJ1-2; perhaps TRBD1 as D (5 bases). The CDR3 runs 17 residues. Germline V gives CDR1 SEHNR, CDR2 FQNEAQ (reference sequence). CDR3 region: CASSIALTGPGDYGYTF. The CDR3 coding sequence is TGTGCCAGCAGCATAGCCCTTACAGGACCGGGGGACTATGGCTACACCTTC. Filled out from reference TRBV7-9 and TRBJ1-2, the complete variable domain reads DTGVSQNPRHKITKRGQNVTFRCDPISEHNRLYWYRQTLGQGPEFLTYFQNEAQLEKSRLLSDRFSAERPKGSFSTLEIQRTEQGDSAMYLCASSIALTGPGDYGYTFGSGTRLTVV.

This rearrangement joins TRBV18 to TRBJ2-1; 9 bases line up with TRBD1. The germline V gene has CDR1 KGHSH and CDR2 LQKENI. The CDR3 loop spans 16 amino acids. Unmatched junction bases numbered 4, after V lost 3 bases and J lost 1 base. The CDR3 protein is CASSPGTGISYNEQFF. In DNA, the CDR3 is TGTGCCAGCTCACCTGGGACAGGGATTTCCTACAATGAGCAGTTCTTC. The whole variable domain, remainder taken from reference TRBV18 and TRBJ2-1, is NAGVMQNPRHLVRRRGQEARLRCSPMKGHSHVYWYRQLPEEGLKFMVYLQKENIIDESGMPKERFSAEFPKEGPSILRIQQVVRGDSAAYFCASSPGTGISYNEQFFGPGTRLTVL.